This passage covers 7 T cell receptor beta chains from one sample sequenced in a study of blood T cell repertoires in COVID-19. Profiled with immunoSEQ multiplex PCR; TCRdb holds only in-frame clones, not every one. Found here are over 350,000 clones, approximately 87% of them singletons; the top ten hold 0.9% to 1%. The specimen was PBMCs or T cells enriched from blood (not recorded which). The receptors derive from a young woman with acute COVID-19.

This clone was detected a few times. The genes are TRBV14 and TRBJ2-1; D unclear. Looked up from germline, CDR1 is SGHDN and CDR2 is FVKESK. Trimming took 2 bases from V and 7 from J, leaving 9 bases between them. The CDR3 is made up of 13 amino acids. CDR3 sequence (DNA): TGTGCCAGCAGCCAATATTTGCGGAATGAGCAGTTCTTC. Translation: CASSQYLRNEQFF.

The chain couples TRBV7-3 to TRBJ2-3, with D perhaps matching TRBD2 (5 bases). Trimming removed 2 bases from V and 1 base from J, with 7 bases in between. Germline V CDR1 and CDR2: SGHTA, FQGTGA. The CDR3 is made up of 14 amino acids. The CDR3 sequence is CASSLLRGTDTQYF. For the CDR3, the DNA is TGTGCCAGCAGCTTATTGCGGGGCACAGATACGCAGTATTTT.

This chain links TRBV2 with TRBJ1-5; 7 bases fit TRBD1. The CDR3 has 16 residues. CDR1 and CDR2 (germline): SNHLY, FYNNEI. The J segment lost 4 bases and the V segment lost 5 bases, leaving 11 bases of the junction unmatched. CDR3 nucleotides: TGTGCCAGCAGTCCCACCAGACAGGGAGTAAATCAGCCCCAGCATTTT. This encodes CASSPTRQGVNQPQHF.

This clone was counted only a few times. The V call is TRBV6-2 or TRBV6-3, the J call TRBJ2-4, with 7 bases fitting TRBD2. J was trimmed by 0 bases and V by 2 bases; bases with no gene match: 1. The CDR3 is 15 residues long. Germline loops: CDR1 MNHEY, CDR2 SVGEGT. CDR3 nucleotide sequence: TGTGCCAGCAGTTACGGGGGGGAAGCCAAAAACATTCAGTACTTC. Protein product: CASSYGGEAKNIQYF.

V usage is TRBV19 and J usage is TRBJ1-5; TRBD1 might be the D (5 bases). CDR3 length: 16 amino acids. Trimming pared 3 bases from V and 2 bases from J, leaving 14 bases between. The germline V gene has CDR1 LNHDA and CDR2 SQIVND (reference sequence). This CDR3 reads CASSIGGFWGNQPQHF. The CDR3 DNA follows: TGTGCCAGTAGTATCGGGGGGTTTTGGGGCAATCAGCCCCAGCATTTT.

V gene TRBV4-1 combines with J gene TRBJ2-5, with 10 bases identical to TRBD2. The CDR3 is 16 amino acids. The V segment lost 1 base and the J segment 5 bases; nucleotides outside the gene matches: 7. Germline V gives CDR1 MGHRA, CDR2 YSYEKL. CDR3 nucleotides: TGCGCCAGCAGCCAAGCGCCCGGACTAGCGGCGGAGACCCAGTACTTC. Protein: CASSQAPGLAAETQYF.

The chain is built from TRBV6-2 or TRBV6-3 and TRBJ2-3; 8 bases are shared with TRBD2. Looked up from germline, CDR1 is MNHEY and CDR2 is SVGEGT. The J segment lost 1 base and the V segment lost 1 base, leaving 7 bases of the junction unmatched. This CDR3 contains 17 residues. The DNA of the CDR3 is TGTGCCAGCAGTTACTTCTTGGGAGCGGGGGGCACAGATACGCAGTATTTT. This translates into CASSYFLGAGGTDTQYF.